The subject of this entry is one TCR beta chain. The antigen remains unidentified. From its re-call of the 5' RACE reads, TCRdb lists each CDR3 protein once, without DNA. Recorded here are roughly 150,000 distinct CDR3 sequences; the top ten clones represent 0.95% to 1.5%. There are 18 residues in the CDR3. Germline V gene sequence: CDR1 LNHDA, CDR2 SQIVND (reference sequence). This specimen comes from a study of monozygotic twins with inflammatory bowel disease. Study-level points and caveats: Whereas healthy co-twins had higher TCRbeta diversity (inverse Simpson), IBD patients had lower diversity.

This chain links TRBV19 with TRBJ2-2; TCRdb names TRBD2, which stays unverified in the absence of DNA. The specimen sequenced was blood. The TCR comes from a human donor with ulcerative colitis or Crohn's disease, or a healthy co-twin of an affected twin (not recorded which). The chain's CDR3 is CASSIRGLAGANTGELFF.